Presented here are 14 T cell receptor beta chains from one specimen sequenced in a study of control samples from healthy donors and cancer patients. The protocol was immunoSEQ multiplex PCR, while the TCRdb copy is restricted to in-frame clones and leaves out a portion. The sample comprises some 120,000 clones, around 96% of which are singletons, and approximately 4% rests with the top ten. Sequenced: blood. These receptors were collected from a young man in good health.

The rearrangement joins TRBV23-1 to TRBJ1-1; D not certain. TRBV23-1 is marked as an open reading frame, function uncertain. V was shortened by 1 base and J by 7 bases, with 10 bases between the two germline ends. CDR3 length equals 13 residues. The CDR3 loop is CASSQYSGIEAFF. The CDR3 DNA follows: TGCGCCAGCAGTCAATATTCCGGGATTGAAGCTTTCTTT.

In this sample, this clone turned up once. The chain carries TRBV5-6 and TRBJ2-5; the D gene is possibly TRBD2 (7 bases). The CDR3 loop spans 13 amino acids. The germline V and J ends were trimmed by 4 bases and 9 bases, with 16 bases remaining between them. Per germline, CDR1 SGHDT and CDR2 YYEEEE. CDR3 DNA sequence: TGTGCCAGCAGCCCTTACAGAGGGGGGGCCCAGTACTTC. It yields the protein CASSPYRGGAQYF. Drawing the rest from reference TRBV5-6 and TRBJ2-5, the complete variable domain is DAGVTQSPTHLIKTRGQQVTLRCSPKSGHDTVSWYQQALGQGPQFIFQYYEEEERQRGNFPDRFSGHQFPNYSSELNVNALLLGDSALYLCASSPYRGGAQYFGPGTRLLVL.

This clone was recorded only once. The chain employs TRBV6-5 and TRBJ1-1; D may be TRBD1 (5 bases). This CDR3 is built from 14 residues. V lost 4 bases, J lost 11 bases, and 20 bases lay in between. Germline CDR1 and CDR2: MNHEY and SVGAGI. The CDR3 region is CASSFSTVTICAFF. CDR3 sequence (DNA): TGTGCCAGCAGTTTTTCGACAGTAACGATTTGCGCTTTCTTT.

The V call is TRBV7-9, the J call TRBJ2-5; 10 bases are a match to TRBD2. Germline V gene data show CDR1 as SEHNR and CDR2 as FQNEAQ (reference sequence). Trimming removed 3 bases from V and 4 bases from J; junction bases left unmatched: 11. There are 17 residues in the CDR3. CDR3 protein: CASSFMGPLAGSETQYF. The CDR3 DNA reads as TGTGCCAGCAGCTTCATGGGCCCACTAGCGGGGTCAGAGACCCAGTACTTC.

Concerning this clone itself: Other DNA sequences in the sample encode the same CDR3. V gene TRBV19 combines with J gene TRBJ1-5; D perhaps matches TRBD1 (5 bases). This CDR3 has 15 amino acids. V was pared by 3 bases and J by 7 bases, with 16 bases between. CDR1 and CDR2 (germline): LNHDA, SQIVND (reference sequence). The CDR3 DNA sequence: TGTGCCAGTAGTATCATCAGGGAGGGAAACCAGCCCCAGCATTTT. Protein sequence: CASSIIREGNQPQHF.

The rearrangement joins TRBV7-2 to TRBJ1-1; 7 bases agree with TRBD1. Germline CDR1 and CDR2: SGHTA and FQGNSA. V trimming: 4 bases; J trimming: 5 bases; junction bases outside the gene matches: 10. This CDR3 contains 15 residues. CDR3 sequence: CASSYRQGGATEAFF. CDR3 nucleotides: TGTGCCAGCAGCTACCGACAAGGGGGCGCAACTGAAGCTTTCTTT.

The J gene is TRBJ2-3, the V gene TRBV7-6, with 10 bases fitting TRBD2. CDR3 length: 16 amino acids. V gave up 4 bases and J gave up 4 bases; unmatched junction bases: 8. Germline values: CDR1 SGHVS, CDR2 FNYEAQ. CDR3 sequence reads: CASSSRAGGPPDTQYF. CDR3 in DNA: TGTGCCAGCAGCTCTAGAGCGGGGGGGCCCCCAGATACGCAGTATTTT.

V and J are TRBV4-1 and TRBJ2-1; 8 nucleotides align to TRBD1. The V and J ends lost 4 bases and 7 bases, in that order; junction bases with no gene match: 3. The CDR3 has 13 amino acids. Germline CDR1 and CDR2: MGHRA and YSYEKL. CDR3 in DNA: TGCGCCAGCAGCCGGGGACAGGCGAATGAGCAGTTCTTC. Translated: CASSRGQANEQFF.

V usage is TRBV29-1 and J usage is TRBJ2-2; D might be TRBD1 (6 bases). The CDR3 has 14 residues. The germline gives CDR1 SQVTM, CDR2 ANQGSEA. The ends were cut back, 6 bases at V and 0 bases at J, with 11 bases in the middle. For the CDR3, the DNA is TGCAGCGTCGCCGGGACACCGAACACCGGGGAGCTGTTTTTT. Translating gives CSVAGTPNTGELFF.

The V and J genes are TRBV19 and TRBJ1-5; perhaps TRBD1 as D (5 bases). Trimming pared 5 bases from V and 5 bases from J, leaving 13 bases between. The CDR3 runs to 14 residues. Looked up from germline, CDR1 is LNHDA and CDR2 is SQIVND (reference sequence). This CDR3 is CASSLSDSHQPQHF. CDR3 DNA sequence: TGTGCCAGTAGTCTTTCCGACAGCCATCAGCCCCAGCATTTT.

The CDR3 loop is CASRTRTVNQPQHF. The CDR3 bases are TGTGCCAGCAGGACTCGGACAGTTAATCAGCCCCAGCATTTT. The chain combines TRBV28 with TRBJ1-5; weak D call: TRBD1 (6 bases). Germline CDR1 is MDHEN and CDR2 is SYDVKM. The CDR3 sequence is 14 residues long. The V gene lost 6 bases and the J gene lost 4 bases, with 13 bases spanning the gap.

The chain couples TRBV9 to TRBJ2-7, with D tentatively TRBD1 (6 bases). The CDR3 runs 14 residues. Per the germline V gene, CDR1 is SGDLS and CDR2 is YYNGEE. The V and J ends lost 1 base and 0 bases respectively, with 8 bases between them. The chain's CDR3 is CASSVRQDSYEQYF. DNA for the CDR3: TGTGCCAGCAGCGTAAGACAGGACTCCTACGAGCAGTACTTC.

The chain recombines TRBV6-4 with TRBJ1-1; D may be TRBD1 (5 bases). This CDR3 contains 13 residues. Germline V gives CDR1 MRHNA, CDR2 SNTAGT. Trimming removed 2 bases at V and 5 bases at J, with 9 bases between. The CDR3 protein is CASSDRGGTEAFF. The DNA of the CDR3 is TGTGCCAGCAGTGACAGGGGAGGGACTGAAGCTTTCTTT.

This chain connects TRBV5-6 to TRBJ1-6, with 8 positions matching TRBD1. The CDR3 runs to 14 residues. V trimming: 0 bases; J trimming: 10 bases; junction bases outside the gene matches: 3. Germline-derived CDR1 and CDR2 are SGHDT and YYEEEE. CDR3 in amino acids: CASSLAGGASPLHF. DNA of the CDR3: TGTGCCAGCAGCTTGGCAGGGGGCGCCTCACCCCTCCACTTT.